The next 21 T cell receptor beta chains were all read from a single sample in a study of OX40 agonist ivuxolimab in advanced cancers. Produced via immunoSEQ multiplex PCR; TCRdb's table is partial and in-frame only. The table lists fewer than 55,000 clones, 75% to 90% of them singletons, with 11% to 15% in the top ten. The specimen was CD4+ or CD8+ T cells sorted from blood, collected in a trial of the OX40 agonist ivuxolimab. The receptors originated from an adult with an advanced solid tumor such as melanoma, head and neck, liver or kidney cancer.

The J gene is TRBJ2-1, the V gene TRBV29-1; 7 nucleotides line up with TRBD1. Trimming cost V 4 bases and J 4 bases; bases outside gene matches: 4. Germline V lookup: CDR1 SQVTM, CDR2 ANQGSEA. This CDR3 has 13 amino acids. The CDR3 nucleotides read TGCAGCGTTGGAGACAGGGAATACAATGAGCAGTTCTTC. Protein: CSVGDREYNEQFF.

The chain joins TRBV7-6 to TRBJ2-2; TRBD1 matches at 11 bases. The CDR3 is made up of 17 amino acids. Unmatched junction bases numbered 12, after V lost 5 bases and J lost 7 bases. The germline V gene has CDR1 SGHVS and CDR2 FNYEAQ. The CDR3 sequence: CASSIPGQGAAFGELFF. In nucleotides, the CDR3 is TGTGCCAGCAGCATCCCTGGACAGGGGGCCGCGTTCGGGGAGCTGTTTTTT.

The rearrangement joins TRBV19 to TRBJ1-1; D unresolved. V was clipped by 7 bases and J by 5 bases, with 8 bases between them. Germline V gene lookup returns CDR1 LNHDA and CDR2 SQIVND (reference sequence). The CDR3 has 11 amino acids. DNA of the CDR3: TGTGCCAGTAACGAGGGAACTGAAGCTTTCTTT. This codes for CASNEGTEAFF.

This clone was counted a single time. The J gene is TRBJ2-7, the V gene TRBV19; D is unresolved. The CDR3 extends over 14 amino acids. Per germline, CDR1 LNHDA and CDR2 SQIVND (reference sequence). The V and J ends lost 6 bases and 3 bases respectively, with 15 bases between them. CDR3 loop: CASSLKGWSYEQYF. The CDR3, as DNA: TGTGCCAGTAGCCTAAAAGGTTGGAGCTACGAGCAGTACTTC.

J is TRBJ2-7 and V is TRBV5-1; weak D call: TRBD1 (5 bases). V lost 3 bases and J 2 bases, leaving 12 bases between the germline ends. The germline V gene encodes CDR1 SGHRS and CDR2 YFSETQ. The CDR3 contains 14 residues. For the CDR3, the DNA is TGCGCCAGCAGCTCGGATGCAGGGACCTACGAGCAGTACTTC. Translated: CASSSDAGTYEQYF. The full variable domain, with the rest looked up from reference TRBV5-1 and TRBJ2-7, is KAGVTQTPRYLIKTRGQQVTLSCSPISGHRSVSWYQQTPGQGLQFLFEYFSETQRNKGNFPGRFSGRQFSNSRSEMNVSTLELGDSALYLCASSSDAGTYEQYFGPGTRLTVT.

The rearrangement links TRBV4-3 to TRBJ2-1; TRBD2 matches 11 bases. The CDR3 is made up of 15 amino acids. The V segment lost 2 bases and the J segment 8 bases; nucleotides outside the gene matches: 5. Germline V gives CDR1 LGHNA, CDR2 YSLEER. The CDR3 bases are TGCGCCAGCAGCCAACGACTAGCGGGGAACGATGAGCAGTTCTTC. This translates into CASSQRLAGNDEQFF.

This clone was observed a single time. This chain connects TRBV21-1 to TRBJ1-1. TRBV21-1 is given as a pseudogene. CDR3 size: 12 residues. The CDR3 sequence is CASPPGGTEAFF. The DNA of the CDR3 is TGTGCCAGCCCCCCGGGGGGCACTGAAGCTTTCTTT.

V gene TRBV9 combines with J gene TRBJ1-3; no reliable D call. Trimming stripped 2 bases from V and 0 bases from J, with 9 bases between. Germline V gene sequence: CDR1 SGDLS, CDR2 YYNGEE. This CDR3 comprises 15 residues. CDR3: CASSVEDGSGNTIYF. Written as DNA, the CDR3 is TGTGCCAGCAGCGTTGAGGATGGCTCTGGAAACACCATATATTTT.

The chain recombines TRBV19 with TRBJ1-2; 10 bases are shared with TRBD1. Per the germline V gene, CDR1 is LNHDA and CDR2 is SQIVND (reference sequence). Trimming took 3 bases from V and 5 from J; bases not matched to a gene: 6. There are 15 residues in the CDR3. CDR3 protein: CASSIGQGVLYGYTF. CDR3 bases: TGTGCCAGTAGTATCGGACAGGGGGTTCTATATGGCTACACCTTC.

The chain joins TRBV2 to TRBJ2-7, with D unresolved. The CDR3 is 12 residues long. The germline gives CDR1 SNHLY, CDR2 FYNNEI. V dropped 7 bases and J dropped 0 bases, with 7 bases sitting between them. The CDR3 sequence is CASKEISYEQYF. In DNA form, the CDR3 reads TGTGCCAGCAAAGAGATCTCCTACGAGCAGTACTTC. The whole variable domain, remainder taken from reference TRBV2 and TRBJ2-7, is EPEVTQTPSHQVTQMGQEVILRCVPISNHLYFYWYRQILGQKVEFLVSFYNNEISEKSEIFDDQFSVERPDGSNFTLKIRSTKLEDSAMYFCASKEISYEQYFGPGTRLTVT.

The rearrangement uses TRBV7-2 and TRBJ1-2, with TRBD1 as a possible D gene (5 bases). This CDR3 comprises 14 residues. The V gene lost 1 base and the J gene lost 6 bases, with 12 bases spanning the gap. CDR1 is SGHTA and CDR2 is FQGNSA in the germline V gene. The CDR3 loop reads CASSLVGREDGYTF. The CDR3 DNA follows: TGTGCCAGCAGCTTAGTGGGCAGGGAGGATGGCTACACCTTC.

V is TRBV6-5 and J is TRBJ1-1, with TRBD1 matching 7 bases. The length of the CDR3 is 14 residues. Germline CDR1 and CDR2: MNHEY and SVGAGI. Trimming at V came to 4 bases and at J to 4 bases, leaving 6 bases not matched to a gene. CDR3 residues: CASSLTGLGTEAFF. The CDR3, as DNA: TGTGCCAGCAGTTTGACAGGGTTGGGCACTGAAGCTTTCTTT.

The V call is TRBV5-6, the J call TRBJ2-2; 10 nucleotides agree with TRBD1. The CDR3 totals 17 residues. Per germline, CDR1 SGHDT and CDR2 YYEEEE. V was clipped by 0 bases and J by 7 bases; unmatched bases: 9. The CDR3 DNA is TGTGCCAGCAGCTTGGTTCTCGGGACAGGGGAGGTCGGGGAGCTGTTTTTT. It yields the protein CASSLVLGTGEVGELFF.

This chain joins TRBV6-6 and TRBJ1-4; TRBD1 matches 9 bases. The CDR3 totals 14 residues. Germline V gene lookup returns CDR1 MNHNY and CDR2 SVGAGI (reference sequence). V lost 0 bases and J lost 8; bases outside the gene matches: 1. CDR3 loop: CASSYSGTGEKLFF. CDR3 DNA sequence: TGTGCCAGCAGTTACTCCGGGACAGGGGAAAAACTGTTTTTT.

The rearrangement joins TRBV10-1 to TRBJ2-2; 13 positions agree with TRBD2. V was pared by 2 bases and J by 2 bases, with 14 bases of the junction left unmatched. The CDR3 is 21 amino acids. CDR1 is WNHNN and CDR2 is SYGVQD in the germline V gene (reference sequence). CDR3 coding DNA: TGCGCCAGCAGTGAGGGGCTTGATACTAGCGGGGGGGCCGGCAACACCGGGGAGCTGTTTTTT. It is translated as CASSEGLDTSGGAGNTGELFF.

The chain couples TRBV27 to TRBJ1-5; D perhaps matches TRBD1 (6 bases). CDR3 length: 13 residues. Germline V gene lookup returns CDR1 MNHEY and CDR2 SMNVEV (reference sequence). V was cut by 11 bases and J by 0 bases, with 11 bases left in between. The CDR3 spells CAVGGFSNQPQHF. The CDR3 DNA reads TGTGCCGTAGGGGGGTTTAGCAATCAGCCCCAGCATTTT.

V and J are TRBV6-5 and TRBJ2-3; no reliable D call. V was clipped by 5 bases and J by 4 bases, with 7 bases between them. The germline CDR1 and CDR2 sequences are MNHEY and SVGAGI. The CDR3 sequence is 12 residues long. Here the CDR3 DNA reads TGTGCCAGCAGTCTTGAGGCAGATACGCAGTATTTT. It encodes CASSLEADTQYF.

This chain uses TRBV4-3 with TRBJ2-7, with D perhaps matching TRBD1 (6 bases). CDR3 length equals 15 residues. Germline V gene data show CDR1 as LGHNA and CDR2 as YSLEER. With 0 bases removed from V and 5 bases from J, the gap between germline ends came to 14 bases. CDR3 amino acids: CASSQDRDTVNEQYF. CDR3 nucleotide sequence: TGCGCCAGCAGCCAAGATAGGGACACGGTAAACGAGCAGTACTTC.

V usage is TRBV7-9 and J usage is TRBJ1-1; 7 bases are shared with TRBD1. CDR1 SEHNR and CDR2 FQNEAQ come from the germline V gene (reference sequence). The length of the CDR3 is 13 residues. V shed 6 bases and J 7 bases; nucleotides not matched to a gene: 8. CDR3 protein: CASRSGTEIEAFF. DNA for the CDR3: TGTGCCAGCAGATCCGGGACAGAGATTGAAGCTTTCTTT.

CDR3 coding DNA: TGCGCCAGCAGCTTGGGCGCGGGGTCCGACACTGAAGCTTTCTTT. Residues: CASSLGAGSDTEAFF. This chain joins TRBV5-1 and TRBJ1-1; D is uncertain. Germline lookup yields CDR1 SGHRS and CDR2 YFSETQ. The CDR3 consists of 15 residues. Trimming took 0 bases from V and 3 from J, leaving 12 bases between them.

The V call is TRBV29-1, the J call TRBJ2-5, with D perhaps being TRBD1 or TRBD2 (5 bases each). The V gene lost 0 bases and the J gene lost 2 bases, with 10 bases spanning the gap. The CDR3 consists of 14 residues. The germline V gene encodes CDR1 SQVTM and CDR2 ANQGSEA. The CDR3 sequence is CSVEEGTPQETQYF. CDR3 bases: TGCAGCGTTGAAGAGGGGACCCCACAAGAGACCCAGTACTTC.